The next 8 T cell receptor beta chains were all read from a single sample in a study of OX40 agonist ivuxolimab in advanced cancers. TCRdb's table, derived via immunoSEQ multiplex PCR, lists solely in-frame clones and lacks some. The sample lists 70,000 to 80,000 clones, about 86% occurring once. The source was CD4+ or CD8+ T cells sorted from blood, collected in a trial of the OX40 agonist ivuxolimab. Receptors were obtained from an adult with an advanced solid tumor such as melanoma, head and neck, liver or kidney cancer.

This clone occurred once. The chain couples TRBV18 to TRBJ1-1; D unresolved. This CDR3 region has 16 residues. V was trimmed by 2 bases and J by 4 bases, leaving 17 bases between them. Germline CDR1 reads KGHSH; CDR2 reads LQKENI. The CDR3 protein is CASSPNSGGGPTEAFF. Written as DNA, the CDR3 is TGTGCCAGCTCACCAAATAGCGGAGGCGGACCCACTGAAGCTTTCTTT.

V usage is TRBV21-1 and J usage is TRBJ1-1. TRBV21-1 is shown as a pseudogene. The CDR3 length is 16 residues. In nucleotides, the CDR3 is TGTGCCAGCAGCAAAGCGCTAAGAGGGCCAGCCCCTGAAGCTTTCTTT. This translates into CASSKALRGPAPEAFF.

This chain uses TRBV27 with TRBJ1-1; D is uncertain. Trimming stripped 2 bases from V and 4 bases from J, with 8 bases between. The CDR3 has 13 residues. CDR1 and CDR2 from the germline V gene are MNHEY and SMNVEV (reference sequence). This CDR3 reads CASSLQAITEAFF. The CDR3 DNA follows: TGTGCCAGCAGTTTACAGGCTATCACTGAAGCTTTCTTT.

The rearrangement links TRBV6-5 to TRBJ2-2, with D tentatively TRBD1 (6 bases). V was shortened by 4 bases and J by 9 bases, with 12 bases between the two germline ends. Germline V CDR1 and CDR2: MNHEY, SVGAGI. This CDR3 spans 13 amino acids. CDR3 residues: CASSFDRLRELFF. The CDR3 coding sequence is TGTGCCAGCAGTTTTGACAGGCTCAGGGAGCTGTTTTTT.

The chain has TRBV7-2 and TRBJ1-4; weak D call: TRBD1 (6 bases). This CDR3 spans 15 amino acids. CDR1 is SGHTA, CDR2 FQGNSA, per germline. V was cut by 0 bases and J by 8 bases, with 13 bases left in between. The CDR3 sequence: CASSLAQGVGEKLFF. The CDR3 nucleotides read TGTGCCAGCAGCTTAGCACAGGGTGTCGGGGAAAAACTGTTTTTT. The full variable domain, completed using reference TRBV7-2 and TRBJ1-4, is GAGVSQSPSNKVTEKGKDVELRCDPISGHTALYWYRQSLGQGLEFLIYFQGNSAPDKSGLPSDRFSAERTGGSVSTLTIQRTQQEDSAVYLCASSLAQGVGEKLFFGSGTQLSVL.

The CDR3 DNA reads as TGTGCCAGCAGTTACGGCTCGGGGGGGTACAATGAGCAGTTCTTC. Its protein product is CASSYGSGGYNEQFF. The chain carries TRBV6-6 and TRBJ2-1; 8 positions match TRBD2. There are 15 residues in the CDR3. The V segment lost 2 bases and the J segment 4 bases; nucleotides outside the gene matches: 4. CDR1 MNHNY and CDR2 SVGAGI come from the germline V gene (reference sequence).

The V and J genes are TRBV30 and TRBJ1-6; D possibly corresponds to TRBD1 (6 bases). Germline CDR1 reads GTSNPN; CDR2 reads SVGIG (reference sequence). The CDR3 length is 16 residues. Trimming took off 3 bases at V and 0 bases at J, with 12 bases between the two ends. DNA for the CDR3: TGTGCCTGGAGGATAGGAGGGGGCTCCTATAATTCACCCCTCCACTTT. Its translation is CAWRIGGGSYNSPLHF.

In DNA form, the CDR3 reads TGTGCCAGCAGCCTCGGACAGGAGCGTACTAACTATGGCTACACCTTC. Translating it yields CASSLGQERTNYGYTF. The chain employs TRBV2 and TRBJ1-2; 7 bases align to TRBD1. CDR3 length: 16 residues. Trimming at V came to 6 bases and at J to 0 bases, leaving 10 bases not matched to a gene. Per the germline V gene, CDR1 is SNHLY and CDR2 is FYNNEI.